The source of this T cell receptor (beta chain) is a study of OX40 agonist ivuxolimab in advanced cancers. Study-wide context: Six ivuxolimab dose levels, 0.01 to 10 mg/kg, were given intravenously every 2 weeks. People in dose escalation had one of these cancers: hepatocellular carcinoma, melanoma, renal cell or head and neck cancer. Study-wide points: It was not determined which antigens were specifically recognized by the peripheral T cells that had undergone clonal expansion. Some nonresponders also had low normalized T-cell clonal expansion.

Germline V gives CDR1 SGHRS, CDR2 YFSETQ. Germline trimming cut 2 bases from V and 11 bases from J; bases unmatched to any gene: 7. CDR3 size: 13 residues. As regards this clone: Its antigen is unidentified.

Assay used: immunoSEQ multiplex PCR; TCRdb lists only in-frame clones, some missing. This repertoire shows roughly 11,000 clones, around four fifths found once; its top ten account for about 29%. This sequence was found in an adult with an advanced solid tumor such as melanoma, head and neck, liver or kidney cancer. V and J are TRBV5-1 and TRBJ1-1; TRBD1 matches at 9 bases. The sample here was CD4+ or CD8+ T cells sorted from blood, taken in a trial of the OX40 agonist ivuxolimab. The CDR3 bases are TGCGCCAGCAGCTTAAACAGGGGGCTGGGGGCTTTCTTT. It specifies CASSLNRGLGAFF.